Below are 27 T cell receptor beta chains sequenced from a single sample in a study of cytomegalovirus exposure and HLA in healthy donors. The PCR ran on 60 Vbeta and 13 Jbeta primers. The repertoire was sequenced with immunoSEQ multiplex PCR; TCRdb's copy has only in-frame clones and lacks some. There are 90,000 to 100,000 clones in the sample; around 81% occur only once, and approximately 2% lies in the top ten. Sequencing input: PBMCs. Receptors originate from a man aged 18 to 29 in good health and CMV-seronegative.

This chain connects TRBV18 to TRBJ1-1, with TRBD1 matching over 8 bases. Germline assignment: CDR1 KGHSH and CDR2 LQKENI. The J segment lost 7 bases and the V segment lost 2 bases, leaving 6 bases of the junction unmatched. The CDR3 consists of 14 residues. Here the CDR3 reads CASSPRTGWIEAFF. CDR3 nucleotide sequence: TGTGCCAGCTCACCAAGGACAGGGTGGATTGAAGCTTTCTTT.

This rearrangement joins TRBV9 to TRBJ2-5, with TRBD1 identical over 12 bases. The germline gives CDR1 SGDLS, CDR2 YYNGEE. The CDR3 is 17 residues long. The trim removed 0 bases at V and 5 bases at J, leaving 8 bases unmatched. The CDR3, as DNA: TGTGCCAGCAGCGTAGCCGGAGGGGACAGGGGGCGGGAGACCCAGTACTTC. This encodes CASSVAGGDRGRETQYF.

The chain links TRBV19 to TRBJ1-2; 8 bases align to TRBD1. V shed 4 bases, J shed 4 bases, and the junction held 20 bases outside the gene matches. Germline V gene sequence: CDR1 LNHDA, CDR2 SQIVND (reference sequence). This CDR3 comprises 19 residues. The CDR3 coding sequence is TGTGCCAGTAGTACCCTCGGTGCAGGGGGCCTCCGCGGGCCCTATGGCTACACCTTC. Its protein is CASSTLGAGGLRGPYGYTF.

This clone was recorded once. The chain recombines TRBV4-2 with TRBJ2-1; 9 positions match TRBD2. This CDR3 comprises 16 residues. Germline V gene sequence: CDR1 LGHNA, CDR2 YNFKEQ. V gave up 1 base and J gave up 3 bases; unmatched junction bases: 4. CDR3 in DNA: TGTGCCAGCAGCCAAGGTACTAGCGGGCGCTACAATGAGCAGTTCTTC. Protein sequence: CASSQGTSGRYNEQFF.

This chain uses TRBV5-6 with TRBJ2-7; 9 nucleotides align to TRBD1. CDR3 size: 15 residues. Germline CDR1 is SGHDT and CDR2 is YYEEEE. After removal of 4 bases from V and 3 bases from J, the junction contained 8 bases not matched to a gene. CDR3 protein: CASSNYRGRNYEQYF. The CDR3 region has the DNA TGTGCCAGCAGCAACTACAGGGGGCGCAACTACGAGCAGTACTTC.

With respect to this clone: This sample includes further DNA sequences coding for the same CDR3. The chain recombines TRBV6-1 with TRBJ1-5; 7 bases agree with TRBD1. The germline CDR1 and CDR2 sequences are MNHNS and SASEGT. This CDR3 region has 14 residues. V was pared by 6 bases and J by 7 bases, with 9 bases of the junction left unmatched. The CDR3 DNA follows: TGTGCCAGCAGCGGAAGACAGGGAATACAGCCCCAGCATTTT. It translates to CASSGRQGIQPQHF.

The gene calls are TRBV7-6 and TRBJ1-1; D call uncertain. Trimming stripped 2 bases from V and 5 bases from J, with 15 bases between. The CDR3 is made up of 15 amino acids. The germline V gene encodes CDR1 SGHVS and CDR2 FNYEAQ. CDR3 sequence: CASSLTEGGKTEAFF. The DNA of the CDR3 is TGTGCCAGCAGCTTAACGGAGGGTGGGAAAACTGAAGCTTTCTTT.

CDR3 DNA: TGTGCCAGTTCGGACAGGAGCTATGGCTACACCTTC. It specifies CASSDRSYGYTF. The chain joins TRBV19 to TRBJ1-2, with 7 bases identical to TRBD1. J gave up 4 bases and V 8 bases, and 4 bases lay outside the gene matches. Germline assignment: CDR1 LNHDA and CDR2 SQIVND (reference sequence). The CDR3 extends over 12 amino acids.

The CDR3 nucleotides read TGTGCCAGCAGCTTAGGCAGGGTCTCCTACGAGCAGTACTTC. Its protein is CASSLGRVSYEQYF. This sequence joins TRBV7-8 and TRBJ2-7; D is possibly TRBD1 (5 bases). The CDR3 is made up of 14 amino acids. CDR1 and CDR2 (germline): SGHVS, FQNEAQ. Trimming removed 1 base at V and 0 bases at J, with 7 bases between.

As to this clone: The junction departs from germline at one end; a sequencing error may be responsible. This chain links TRBV6-1 with TRBJ2-7; 8 bases fit TRBD1. This CDR3 has 14 residues. Germline V lookup: CDR1 MNHNS, CDR2 SASEGT. CDR3 amino acids: CAGSGQGAAYEQYF. The CDR3 nucleotides read TGTGCCGGCAGTGGTCAGGGGGCGGCCTACGAGCAGTACTTC.

CDR3: CAWSSGTGWHEQYF. The CDR3 nucleotides are TGTGCCTGGAGTTCCGGGACAGGGTGGCACGAGCAGTACTTC. V and J are TRBV30 and TRBJ2-5; the match to TRBD1 covers 9 bases. TRBJ2-7 explains the end of the DNA better; the J call may be wrong. The germline gives CDR1 GTSNPN, CDR2 SVGIG (reference sequence). The CDR3 loop spans 14 amino acids.

The chain is built from TRBV6-1 and TRBJ1-1; 7 bases are shared with TRBD1. From germline, CDR1 is MNHNS and CDR2 SASEGT. CDR3 length: 14 amino acids. V gave up 2 bases and J gave up 6 bases; unmatched junction bases: 6. The CDR3 DNA reads as TGTGCCAGCAGTGAATCGACAGGGAGTGCTGAAGCTTTCTTT. Translating gives CASSESTGSAEAFF.

The chain uses TRBV18 and TRBJ2-7; 7 bases match TRBD1. The germline V gene encodes CDR1 KGHSH and CDR2 LQKENI. The V gene end was trimmed by 6 bases and the J gene end by 0 bases; junction bases not matched to a gene: 8. CDR3 length equals 15 residues. CDR3 nucleotides: TGTGCCAGCTCGCAACAGGGGTATAGCTCCTACGAGCAGTACTTC. The encoded protein is CASSQQGYSSYEQYF. Full variable domain (missing parts from reference TRBV18 and TRBJ2-7): NAGVMQNPRHLVRRRGQEARLRCSPMKGHSHVYWYRQLPEEGLKFMVYLQKENIIDESGMPKERFSAEFPKEGPSILRIQQVVRGDSAAYFCASSQQGYSSYEQYFGPGTRLTVT.

CDR3 protein: CASSEGRLAGGEQYF. The CDR3 bases are TGTGCCAGCAGTGAAGGGCGACTAGCGGGGGGGGAGCAGTACTTC. This sequence joins TRBV6-1 and TRBJ2-7, with TRBD2 identical over 14 bases. This CDR3 contains 15 residues. Unmatched junction bases numbered 3, after V lost 1 base and J lost 7 bases. The germline V gene has CDR1 MNHNS and CDR2 SASEGT.

The chain joins TRBV6-1 to TRBJ1-5, with no clear D. V was cut by 4 bases and J by 0 bases, with 7 bases left in between. The CDR3 is made up of 14 amino acids. CDR1 and CDR2 from the germline V gene are MNHNS and SASEGT. CDR3: CASSGRSSNQPQHF. CDR3 bases: TGTGCCAGCAGTGGAAGGAGTAGCAATCAGCCCCAGCATTTT.

The rearrangement uses TRBV4-1 and TRBJ1-2; D may be TRBD1 (5 bases). Per germline, CDR1 MGHRA and CDR2 YSYEKL. CDR3 length equals 16 residues. Deletions cut 7 bases from V and 7 bases from J, with 25 bases between. The CDR3 DNA follows: TGCGCCAGCACCCCCGCCAGTGCAGGGTTGTCGGCTGGCTACACCTTC. As protein: CASTPASAGLSAGYTF.

A word on this clone: Relative to the germline gene, one junction end is altered; a read error may explain this. The chain employs TRBV5-1 and TRBJ2-2, with TRBD2 as a possible D gene (6 bases). This CDR3 has 20 amino acids. Germline V lookup: CDR1 SGHRS, CDR2 YFSETQ. The CDR3 nucleotides read TGCGCCAGCAGACATCAAGGTCTCATAAACCAGGTCCTAGAAACCGGGGGGCTGTTTTTT. It translates to CASRHQGLINQVLETGGLFF.

The chain combines TRBV10-3 with TRBJ2-7, with 8 bases matching TRBD1. The length of the CDR3 is 17 residues. The germline gives CDR1 ENHRY, CDR2 SYGVKD. V was pared by 0 bases and J by 3 bases, with 10 bases of the junction left unmatched. In DNA, the CDR3 is TGTGCCATCAGTGAGTCGGTGGGGACAGGTAAACTCTACGAGCAGTACTTC. Amino acids: CAISESVGTGKLYEQYF.

The V gene is TRBV19, the J gene TRBJ2-1; 10 positions agree with TRBD2. The CDR3 contains 16 residues. V lost 2 bases to trimming and J lost 6 bases; unmatched junction nucleotides: 7. CDR1 is LNHDA, CDR2 SQIVND, per germline (reference sequence). Written as DNA, the CDR3 is TGTGCCAGTAGTATACGAGCGGGGGGGCTGTCCAATGAGCAGTTCTTC. This translates into CASSIRAGGLSNEQFF.

The V and J genes are TRBV4-1 and TRBJ1-4; 9 positions agree with TRBD1. CDR3 size: 15 residues. With V trimmed by 0 bases and J by 7 bases, 3 bases remained unmatched. CDR1 is MGHRA and CDR2 is YSYEKL in the germline V gene. CDR3 in amino acids: CASSQEGTGSEKLFF. The CDR3 region has the DNA TGCGCCAGCAGCCAAGAGGGGACAGGGAGTGAAAAACTGTTTTTT.

CDR3 amino acids: CSARALGELFF. CDR3 nucleotide sequence: TGCAGTGCTAGAGCTCTCGGGGAGCTGTTTTTT. The chain employs TRBV20-1 and TRBJ2-2, with D uncertain. Germline V lookup: CDR1 DFQATT, CDR2 SNEGSKA (reference sequence). This CDR3 spans 11 amino acids. The V end was cut by 1 base, the J end by 7 bases, with 4 bases between.

This sequence joins TRBV5-1 and TRBJ1-2; D ambiguous. Germline V CDR1 and CDR2: SGHRS, YFSETQ. Between the trimmed V and J ends, which lost 0 bases and 6 bases, there was a span of 6 bases. CDR3 length equals 12 residues. The CDR3 protein is CASSLDRDGYTF. The CDR3 bases are TGCGCCAGCAGCTTGGATAGAGATGGCTACACCTTC. Full variable domain (remainder filled in from reference TRBV5-1 and TRBJ1-2): KAGVTQTPRYLIKTRGQQVTLSCSPISGHRSVSWYQQTPGQGLQFLFEYFSETQRNKGNFPGRFSGRQFSNSRSEMNVSTLELGDSALYLCASSLDRDGYTFGSGTRLTVV.

The chain combines TRBV10-1 with TRBJ2-3, with 7 bases identical to TRBD2. The CDR3 runs 13 residues. With V trimmed by 5 bases and J by 3 bases, 2 bases remained unmatched. The germline gives CDR1 WNHNN, CDR2 SYGVQD (reference sequence). The CDR3 sequence: CASSRGVTDTQYF. CDR3 in DNA: TGCGCCAGCAGTCGGGGGGTTACAGATACGCAGTATTTT.

In regard to this clone: Other nucleotide sequences in the sample specify the same CDR3. The rearrangement joins TRBV9 to TRBJ2-1; TRBD2 aligns across 7 bases. This CDR3 is built from 15 residues. The germline V gene has CDR1 SGDLS and CDR2 YYNGEE. Trimming took 3 bases from V and 9 from J; bases not matched to a gene: 12. Here the CDR3 reads CASSASGGLISEQFF. The CDR3 region has the DNA TGTGCCAGCAGCGCCTCGGGGGGTCTTATTTCTGAGCAGTTCTTC.

This chain links TRBV9 with TRBJ1-2; D perhaps matches TRBD1 (6 bases). V was shortened by 0 bases and J by 0 bases, with 6 bases between the two germline ends. This CDR3 has 14 amino acids. Germline V CDR1 and CDR2: SGDLS, YYNGEE. The CDR3 coding sequence is TGTGCCAGCAGCGTAGGACAGGCTAACTATGGCTACACCTTC. Amino acids: CASSVGQANYGYTF.

The V gene is TRBV6-1, the J gene TRBJ1-3; weak D call: TRBD1 (5 bases). CDR3 length: 16 residues. The V and J ends lost 0 bases and 2 bases respectively, with 11 bases between them. CDR1 MNHNS and CDR2 SASEGT come from the germline V gene. The CDR3 DNA sequence: TGTGCCAGCAGTGAAGCGCAGGGTCTCACTGGAAACACCATATATTTT. This codes for CASSEAQGLTGNTIYF.

The rearrangement joins TRBV18 to TRBJ2-7; 10 bases are a match to TRBD1. In germline, CDR1 is KGHSH, CDR2 LQKENI. With 4 bases clipped from V and 0 bases from J, the junction kept 3 bases outside the gene matches. The CDR3 runs 15 residues. CDR3 bases: TGTGCCAGCTCACAGGGACAGGGGTACTCCTACGAGCAGTACTTC. It codes for CASSQGQGYSYEQYF.